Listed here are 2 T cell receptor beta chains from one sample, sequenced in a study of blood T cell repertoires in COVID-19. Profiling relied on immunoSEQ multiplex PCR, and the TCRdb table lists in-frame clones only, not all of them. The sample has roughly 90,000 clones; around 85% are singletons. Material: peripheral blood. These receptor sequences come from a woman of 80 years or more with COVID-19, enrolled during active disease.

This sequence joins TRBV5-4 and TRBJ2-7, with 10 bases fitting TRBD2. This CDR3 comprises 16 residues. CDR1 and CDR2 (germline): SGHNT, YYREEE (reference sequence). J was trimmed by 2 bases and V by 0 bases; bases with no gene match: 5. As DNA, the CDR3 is TGTGCCAGCAGCTTGGGGACTAGCGGTACAACCTACGAGCAGTACTTC. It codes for CASSLGTSGTTYEQYF.

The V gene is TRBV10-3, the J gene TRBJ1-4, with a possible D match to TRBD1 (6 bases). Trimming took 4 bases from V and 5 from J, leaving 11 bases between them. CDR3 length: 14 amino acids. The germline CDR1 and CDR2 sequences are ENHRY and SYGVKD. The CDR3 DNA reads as TGTGCCATCAGTGCAGGGGCCCCCAATGAAAAACTGTTTTTT. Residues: CAISAGAPNEKLFF.